Reported below is one T cell receptor beta chain. Original processing methods: Amplification with reference gene primers provided the estimates of nucleated cell counts. The method was immunoSEQ multiplex PCR; TCRdb's version includes in-frame clones alone and lacks a portion of them. The DNA was the basis for D and trimming; V, J and clone size are from that table. The repertoire holds about 260,000 clones, approximately 82% seen once, with about 4.3% in the top ten. This sample was included in a study of blood T cell repertoires in COVID-19. Study information: COVID-19 samples collected from the United States, Italy and Spain covered acute and convalescent phases. Sources were T cells, B-cell-depleted T cells, or PBMCs; the material itself was cDNA or gDNA.

The J segment lost 0 bases and the V segment lost 1 base, leaving 3 bases of the junction unmatched. Germline CDR1 is GTSNPN and CDR2 is SVGIG (reference sequence). The CDR3 length is 16 residues. The chain recombines TRBV30 with TRBJ2-1, with 10 nucleotides matching TRBD2. The sequencing input was peripheral blood. The clonotype comes from a man in his sixties who had recovered from COVID-19. The CDR3 protein is CAWSGASGGSYNEQFF. DNA of the CDR3: TGTGCCTGGAGTGGTGCTAGCGGGGGCTCCTACAATGAGCAGTTCTTC.